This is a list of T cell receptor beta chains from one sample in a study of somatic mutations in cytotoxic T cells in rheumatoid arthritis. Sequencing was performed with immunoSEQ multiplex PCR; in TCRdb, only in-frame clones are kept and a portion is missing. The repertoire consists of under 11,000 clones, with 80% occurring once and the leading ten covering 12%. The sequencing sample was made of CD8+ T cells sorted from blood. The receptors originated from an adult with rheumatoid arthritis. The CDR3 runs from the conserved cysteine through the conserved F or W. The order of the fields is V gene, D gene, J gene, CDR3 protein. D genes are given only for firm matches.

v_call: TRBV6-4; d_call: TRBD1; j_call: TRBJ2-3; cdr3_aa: CASSDGTGATDTQYF
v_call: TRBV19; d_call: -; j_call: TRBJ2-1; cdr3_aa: CASSIFLSANNEQFF
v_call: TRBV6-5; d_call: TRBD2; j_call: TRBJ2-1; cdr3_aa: CASSLGGAGYNEQFF
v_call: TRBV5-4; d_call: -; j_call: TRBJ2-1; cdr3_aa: CASSSRTGFYNEQFF
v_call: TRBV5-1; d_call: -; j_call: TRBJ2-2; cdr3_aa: CASSLARHGELFF
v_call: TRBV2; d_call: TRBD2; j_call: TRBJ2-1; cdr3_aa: CASSEPDSGTYNEQFF
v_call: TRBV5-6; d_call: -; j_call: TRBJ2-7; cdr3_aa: CASSHQGNLGEQYF
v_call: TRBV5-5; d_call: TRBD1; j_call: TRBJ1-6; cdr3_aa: CASSFGQGRSPLHF
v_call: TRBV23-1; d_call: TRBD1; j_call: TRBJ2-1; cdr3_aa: CASSHIQGSCSYNEQFF
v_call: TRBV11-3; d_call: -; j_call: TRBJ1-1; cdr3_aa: CASSFSHRRRQMAEAFF
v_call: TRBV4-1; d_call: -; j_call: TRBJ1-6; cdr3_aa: CASSQGRTSSSYNSPLHF
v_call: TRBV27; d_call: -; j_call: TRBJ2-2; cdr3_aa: CASSFFPGELFF
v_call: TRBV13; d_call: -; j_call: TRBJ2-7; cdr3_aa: CASGPQANSYEQYF
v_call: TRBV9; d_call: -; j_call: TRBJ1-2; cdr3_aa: CASSAPLGGHYGYTF
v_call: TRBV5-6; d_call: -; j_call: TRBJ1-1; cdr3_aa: CASSFGATRGTEAFF
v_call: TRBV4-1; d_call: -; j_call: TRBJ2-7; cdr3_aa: CASSQGRGTYEQYF
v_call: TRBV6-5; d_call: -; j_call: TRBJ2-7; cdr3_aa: CASSYSTGVEQYF